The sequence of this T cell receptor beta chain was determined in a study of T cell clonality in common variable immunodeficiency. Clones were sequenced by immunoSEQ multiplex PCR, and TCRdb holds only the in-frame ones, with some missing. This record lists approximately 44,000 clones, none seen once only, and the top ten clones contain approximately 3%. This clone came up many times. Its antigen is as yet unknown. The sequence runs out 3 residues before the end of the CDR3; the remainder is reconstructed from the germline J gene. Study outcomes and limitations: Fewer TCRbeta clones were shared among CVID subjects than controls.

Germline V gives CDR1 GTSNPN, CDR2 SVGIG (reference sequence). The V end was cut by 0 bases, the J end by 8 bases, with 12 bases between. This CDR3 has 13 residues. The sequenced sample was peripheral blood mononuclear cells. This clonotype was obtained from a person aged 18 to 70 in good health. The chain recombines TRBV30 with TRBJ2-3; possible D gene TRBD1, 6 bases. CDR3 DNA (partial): TGTGCCTGGAGTGTACAGGGTCAAGGTACG. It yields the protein CAWSVQGQGT. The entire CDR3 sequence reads CAWSVQGQGTQYF.